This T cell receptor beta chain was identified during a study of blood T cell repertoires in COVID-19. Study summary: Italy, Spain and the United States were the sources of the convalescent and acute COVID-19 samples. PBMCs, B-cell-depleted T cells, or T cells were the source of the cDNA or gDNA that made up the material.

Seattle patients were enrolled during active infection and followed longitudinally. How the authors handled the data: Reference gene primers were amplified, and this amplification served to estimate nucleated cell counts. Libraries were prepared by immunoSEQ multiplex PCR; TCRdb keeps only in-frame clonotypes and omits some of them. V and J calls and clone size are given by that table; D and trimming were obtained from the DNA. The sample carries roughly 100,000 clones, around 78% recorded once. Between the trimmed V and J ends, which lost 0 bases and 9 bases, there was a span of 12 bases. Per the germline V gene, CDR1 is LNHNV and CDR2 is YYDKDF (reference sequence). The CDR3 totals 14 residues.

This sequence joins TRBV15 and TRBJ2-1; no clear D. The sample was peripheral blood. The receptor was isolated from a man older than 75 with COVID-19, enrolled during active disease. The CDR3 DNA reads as TGTGCCACCAGCAGAGATCTTAACGGTGGTGAGCAGTTCTTC. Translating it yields CATSRDLNGGEQFF. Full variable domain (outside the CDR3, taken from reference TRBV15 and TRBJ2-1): DAMVIQNPRYQVTQFGKPVTLSCSQTLNHNVMYWYQQKSSQAPKLLFHYYDKDFNNEADTPDNFQSRRPNTSFCFLDIRSPGLGDTAMYLCATSRDLNGGEQFFGPGTRLTVL.